These T cell receptor beta chains were read from a single sample in a study of cytomegalovirus exposure and HLA in healthy donors. Method: immunoSEQ multiplex PCR; TCRdb's copy keeps in-frame clones and lacks some. The sample has 150,000 to 200,000 clones; around 79% are singletons. The sequenced sample consisted of PBMCs. These receptors all come from a woman aged 30 to 39 in good health and CMV-seropositive. Each CDR3 is given with its conserved first and last residue. A D gene is named only where the DNA matches it firmly. Some rows have no size entry. The others give once, few or many, or a class for an expanded clone.

D: .
size: .
V: TRBV19
J: TRBJ1-4
CDR3: CASSIRGVLFF
DNA: TGTGCCAGTAGTATAAGGGGTGTTCTGTTTTTT

D: TRBD1
size: .
V: TRBV29-1
J: TRBJ1-2
CDR3: CSVFDRVGYGYTF
DNA: TGCAGCGTTTTTGACAGGGTGGGCTATGGCTACACCTTC

D: TRBD2
size: few
V: TRBV4-1
J: TRBJ2-1
CDR3: CASSQVAGVTYNEQFF
DNA: TGCGCCAGCAGCCAAGTAGCGGGGGTGACCTACAATGAGCAGTTCTTC

D: .
size: .
V: TRBV5-1
J: TRBJ2-2
CDR3: CASSWGSGNTGELFF
DNA: TGCGCCAGCAGCTGGGGTAGCGGAAACACCGGGGAGCTGTTTTTT

D: TRBD2
size: .
V: TRBV14
J: TRBJ2-7
CDR3: CASSPTSDSYEQYF
DNA: TGTGCCAGCAGCCCTACTAGCGACTCCTACGAGCAGTACTTC

D: .
size: .
V: TRBV4-3
J: TRBJ2-7
CDR3: CASSQSRDLSSYEQYF
DNA: TGCGCCAGCAGCCAATCCCGGGACTTAAGCTCCTACGAGCAGTACTTC

D: TRBD2
size: .
V: TRBV27
J: TRBJ2-1
CDR3: CASSLITSGINEQFF
DNA: TGTGCCAGCAGTTTAATAACTAGCGGGATCAATGAGCAGTTCTTC

D: .
size: .
V: TRBV11-2
J: TRBJ2-7
CDR3: CASSRTAISYEQYF
DNA: TGTGCCAGCAGCCGGACAGCAATCTCCTACGAGCAGTACTTC

D: .
size: few
V: TRBV29-1
J: TRBJ2-5
CDR3: CSGETESTGTLETQYF
DNA: TGCAGCGGTGAGACGGAGTCTACGGGAACACTGGAGACCCAGTACTTC

D: TRBD2
size: .
V: TRBV27
J: TRBJ2-5
CDR3: CASSSGGAGETQYF
DNA: TGTGCCAGCAGTTCGGGGGGGGCAGGAGAGACCCAGTACTTC

D: .
size: .
V: TRBV10-3
J: TRBJ1-5
CDR3: CAINRAGGQPQHF
DNA: TGTGCCATAAACAGGGCGGGCGGTCAGCCCCAGCATTTT

D: .
size: once
V: TRBV10-3
J: TRBJ1-2
CDR3: CAISESEGLSPYGYTF
DNA: TGTGCCATCAGTGAGTCGGAGGGATTGAGTCCTTATGGCTACACCTTC

D: .
size: few
V: TRBV5-5
J: TRBJ1-5
CDR3: CASSPTVSNQPQHF
DNA: TGTGCCAGCAGCCCGACAGTTAGCAATCAGCCCCAGCATTTT

D: TRBD1
size: .
V: TRBV7-9
J: TRBJ2-7
CDR3: CASSQGQGNEQYF
DNA: TGTGCCAGCAGCCAGGGACAGGGGAACGAGCAGTACTTC

D: .
size: once
V: TRBV9
J: TRBJ1-2
CDR3: CASSDGQSGYGYTF
DNA: TGTGCCAGCAGTGACGGACAGTCGGGTTATGGCTACACCTTC

D: .
size: .
V: TRBV5-5
J: TRBJ1-2
CDR3: CASSLAVGSYHGYTF
DNA: TGTGCCAGCAGCTTGGCCGTTGGCAGTTATCATGGCTACACCTTC

D: .
size: .
V: TRBV7-6
J: TRBJ1-5
CDR3: CASTEGVRFGQPQHF
DNA: TGTGCCAGCACCGAAGGGGTTAGGTTTGGTCAGCCCCAGCATTTT

D: .
size: .
V: TRBV5-1
J: TRBJ2-7
CDR3: CASSLVGGSDEQYF
DNA: TGCGCCAGCAGCTTGGTTGGAGGGAGCGACGAGCAGTACTTC

D: .
size: .
V: TRBV19
J: TRBJ1-4
CDR3: CASNGVGAEGVGKLFF
DNA: TGTGCCAGTAACGGGGTGGGGGCGGAAGGCGTAGGAAAACTGTTTTTT

D: TRBD2
size: .
V: TRBV10-3
J: TRBJ2-7
CDR3: CAISESTGGSYEQYF
DNA: TGTGCCATCAGTGAGTCGACGGGCGGGAGCTACGAGCAGTACTTC

D: .
size: once
V: TRBV30
J: TRBJ2-3
CDR3: CAWRLGGLDTQYF
DNA: TGTGCCTGGAGACTTGGGGGCTTAGATACGCAGTATTTT

D: .
size: few
V: TRBV2
J: TRBJ1-2
CDR3: CASTRGGADGYTF
DNA: TGTGCCAGCACCCGAGGGGGGGCTGATGGCTACACCTTC

D: .
size: once
V: TRBV5-5
J: TRBJ1-6
CDR3: CASRLDSNSPLHF
DNA: TGTGCCAGCAGACTGGACAGTAATTCACCCCTCCACTTT

D: TRBD2
size: .
V: TRBV5-4
J: TRBJ2-2
CDR3: CASSLRVAGGTGELFF
DNA: TGTGCCAGCAGCTTGCGAGTAGCGGGAGGCACCGGGGAGCTGTTTTTT

D: .
size: few
V: TRBV7-9
J: TRBJ2-2
CDR3: CASSLDSGYTGELFF
DNA: TGTGCCAGCAGCTTAGATTCAGGCTACACCGGGGAGCTGTTTTTT

D: TRBD1
size: .
V: TRBV2
J: TRBJ2-1
CDR3: CASSSRTGVYNNEQFF
DNA: TGTGCCAGCAGCTCCCGGACAGGGGTGTATAACAATGAGCAGTTCTTC

D: .
size: .
V: TRBV6-5
J: TRBJ1-4
CDR3: CASRRQSNNEKLFF
DNA: TGTGCCAGCAGAAGACAATCGAACAATGAAAAACTGTTTTTT

D: .
size: few
V: TRBV5-1
J: TRBJ2-2
CDR3: CASSLAPINSQPGELFF
DNA: TGCGCCAGCAGCTTGGCGCCCATCAACTCCCAACCCGGGGAGCTGTTTTTT

D: TRBD1
size: few
V: TRBV6-1
J: TRBJ1-2
CDR3: CASSENYRGTYGYTF
DNA: TGTGCCAGCAGTGAAAACTACAGGGGAACCTATGGCTACACCTTC

D: .
size: .
V: TRBV27
J: TRBJ2-2
CDR3: CASTLSPSNTGELFF
DNA: TGTGCCAGCACCCTCAGTCCCTCGAACACCGGGGAGCTGTTTTTT

D: .
size: .
V: TRBV2
J: TRBJ1-4
CDR3: CASTSGGRERWLTNEKLFF
DNA: TGTGCCAGCACGAGCGGGGGCAGGGAGAGGTGGTTAACTAATGAAAAACTGTTTTTT

D: .
size: .
V: TRBV29-1
J: TRBJ1-2
CDR3: CSAPGEGDYGYTF
DNA: TGCAGCGCCCCCGGGGAGGGGGACTATGGCTACACCTTC

D: TRBD1
size: .
V: TRBV6-1
J: TRBJ2-7
CDR3: CASTPGQGPYEQYF
DNA: TGTGCCAGCACCCCGGGACAGGGTCCCTACGAGCAGTACTTC

D: TRBD2
size: .
V: TRBV7-2
J: TRBJ2-7
CDR3: CASSLVGRREKNEQYF
DNA: TGTGCCAGCAGCTTAGTCGGGCGGCGGGAGAAGAACGAGCAGTACTTC

D: TRBD2
size: once
V: TRBV5-8
J: TRBJ2-1
CDR3: CASRTYWGGPSEQFF
DNA: TGTGCCAGCAGGACCTATTGGGGAGGGCCAAGTGAGCAGTTCTTC

D: .
size: once
V: TRBV27
J: TRBJ1-6
CDR3: CASSGSGVRNSPLHF
DNA: TGTGCCAGCTCAGGGTCGGGGGTCCGTAATTCACCCCTCCACTTT

D: TRBD1
size: .
V: TRBV30
J: TRBJ1-4
CDR3: CAWRAGTGEEKLFF
DNA: TGTGCCTGGAGGGCCGGGACAGGGGAAGAAAAACTGTTTTTT

D: TRBD2
size: .
V: TRBV4-2
J: TRBJ2-1
CDR3: CASSQVGLADPGNEQFF
DNA: TGTGCCAGCAGCCAAGTAGGCCTAGCGGACCCTGGGAATGAGCAGTTCTTC

D: .
size: .
V: TRBV13
J: TRBJ2-3
CDR3: CASSPRYADTQYF
DNA: TGTGCCAGCAGCCCCCGCTACGCAGATACGCAGTATTTT

D: .
size: .
V: TRBV9
J: TRBJ2-3
CDR3: CASSVYTDTQYF
DNA: TGTGCCAGCAGCGTCTACACAGATACGCAGTATTTT

D: TRBD1
size: .
V: TRBV18
J: TRBJ1-4
CDR3: CASSPGTGDEKLFF
DNA: TGTGCCAGCTCACCTGGGACAGGGGACGAAAAACTGTTTTTT

D: .
size: .
V: TRBV7-2
J: TRBJ1-1
CDR3: CASSLGAGNTEAFF
DNA: TGTGCCAGCAGCTTAGGAGCAGGGAACACTGAAGCTTTCTTT

D: TRBD2
size: .
V: TRBV11-3
J: TRBJ2-1
CDR3: CASSTPGLPREQFF
DNA: TGTGCCAGCAGCACACCGGGACTACCAAGGGAGCAGTTCTTC

D: TRBD1
size: few
V: TRBV4-3
J: TRBJ2-1
CDR3: CASSQDFIATGATAEQFF
DNA: TGCGCCAGCAGCCAAGATTTTATCGCGACAGGGGCTACTGCTGAGCAGTTCTTC

D: TRBD2
size: .
V: TRBV10-3
J: TRBJ2-5
CDR3: CAIKPSGGAETQYF
DNA: TGTGCCATCAAGCCGAGCGGGGGGGCTGAGACCCAGTACTTC

D: .
size: few
V: TRBV30
J: TRBJ1-3
CDR3: CAWSRMRSGNTIYF
DNA: TGTGCCTGGAGTCGAATGCGGTCTGGAAACACCATATATTTT

D: TRBD1
size: few
V: TRBV9
J: TRBJ1-4
CDR3: CASSAGQVTNEKLFF
DNA: TGTGCCAGCAGCGCGGGACAGGTAACTAATGAAAAACTGTTTTTT

D: TRBD1
size: .
V: TRBV29-1
J: TRBJ2-7
CDR3: CSVGTGGHEQYF
DNA: TGCAGCGTCGGGACAGGGGGACACGAGCAGTACTTC

D: .
size: .
V: TRBV27
J: TRBJ1-1
CDR3: CASSLSRGNTEAFF
DNA: TGTGCCAGCAGTTTATCGCGGGGAAACACTGAAGCTTTCTTT

D: TRBD2
size: .
V: TRBV27
J: TRBJ2-7
CDR3: CASTRDPLAGTYEQYF
DNA: TGTGCCAGCACCAGAGACCCCCTAGCGGGGACCTACGAGCAGTACTTC

D: .
size: few
V: TRBV5-1
J: TRBJ2-1
CDR3: CASSLEATSHNEQFF
DNA: TGCGCCAGCAGCTTGGAGGCGACTAGTCACAATGAGCAGTTCTTC

D: TRBD1
size: few
V: TRBV14
J: TRBJ2-7
CDR3: CASSHTGTVYEQYF
DNA: TGTGCCAGCAGTCATACAGGGACAGTCTACGAGCAGTACTTC